The 13 T cell receptor beta chains reported below all come from one sample, sequenced in a study of blood T cell repertoires in COVID-19. The method was immunoSEQ multiplex PCR; TCRdb's version includes in-frame clones alone and lacks a portion of them. The sample has roughly 57,000 clones, about 89% seen once. Sequencing was performed on peripheral blood. The receptors here all came from a human donor in a cohort sampled during active COVID-19.

This clone was observed a few times. The V call is TRBV7-9, the J call TRBJ2-5, with D perhaps matching TRBD2 (6 bases). Trimming left V 3 bases short and J 2 bases short, with 13 bases between. Germline V gene data show CDR1 as SEHNR and CDR2 as FQNEAQ (reference sequence). This CDR3 has 15 residues. Written as DNA, the CDR3 is TGTGCCAGCAGCTTTGAATCAGGGAGGCAAGAGACCCAGTACTTC. This translates into CASSFESGRQETQYF.

The chain carries TRBV9 and TRBJ2-5, with TRBD1 identical over 8 bases. CDR1 and CDR2 (germline): SGDLS, YYNGEE. CDR3 length: 15 amino acids. V lost 0 bases, J lost 4 bases, and 5 bases stayed unmatched. The CDR3 nucleotides read TGTGCCAGCAGCGTAGGCGGCAGGGGGCGAGAGACCCAGTACTTC. This translates into CASSVGGRGRETQYF.

The chain carries TRBV5-1 and TRBJ2-5, with 7 bases matching TRBD1. This CDR3 is built from 15 residues. J lost 1 base, V lost 2 bases, and 5 bases had no gene match. The germline V gene encodes CDR1 SGHRS and CDR2 YFSETQ. The CDR3 here is CASSFQRDSQETQYF. DNA of the CDR3: TGCGCCAGCAGCTTTCAACGGGACAGCCAAGAGACCCAGTACTTC.

The chain combines TRBV19 with TRBJ1-2, with a tentative D call TRBD1 (5 bases). V was shortened by 3 bases and J by 4 bases, with 9 bases between the two germline ends. Germline V gives CDR1 LNHDA, CDR2 SQIVND (reference sequence). The CDR3 sequence is 13 residues long. CDR3 nucleotide sequence: TGTGCCAGTAGTATCAGGGCTCGCTATGGCTACACCTTC. This translates into CASSIRARYGYTF.

The chain couples TRBV6-2 or TRBV6-3 to TRBJ1-2; D call uncertain. Germline V CDR1 and CDR2: MNHEY, SVGEGT. The V and J ends lost 2 bases and 7 bases respectively, with 11 bases between them. This CDR3 region has 13 residues. The chain's CDR3 is CASSYGQLGGYTF. The CDR3 nucleotides read TGTGCCAGCAGTTACGGGCAGCTTGGTGGCTACACCTTC.

The gene calls are TRBV10-3 and TRBJ2-7; the match to TRBD1 covers 8 bases. Trimming at V came to 3 bases and at J to 5 bases, leaving 12 bases not matched to a gene. Germline CDR1 reads ENHRY; CDR2 reads SYGVKD. The CDR3 contains 16 residues. CDR3 residues: CAISDPIVTGDHEQYF. The CDR3, as DNA: TGTGCCATCAGTGACCCCATCGTGACAGGGGACCACGAGCAGTACTTC.

The CDR3 loop reads CASSIGETGGFEPQHF. Written as DNA, the CDR3 is TGTGCCAGTAGTATAGGTGAGACAGGGGGCTTTGAGCCCCAGCATTTT. This chain uses TRBV19 with TRBJ1-5; 10 bases fit TRBD1. CDR1 is LNHDA, CDR2 SQIVND, per germline (reference sequence). The CDR3 is made up of 16 amino acids. The J segment lost 8 bases and the V segment lost 1 base, leaving 8 bases of the junction unmatched.

The chain combines TRBV9 with TRBJ1-2; 8 bases map to TRBD1. This CDR3 is 14 amino acids long. After removal of 4 bases from V and 4 bases from J, the junction contained 6 bases not matched to a gene. The germline CDR1 and CDR2 sequences are SGDLS and YYNGEE. CDR3 loop: CASSSYRGGYGYTF. The CDR3 bases are TGTGCCAGCAGCAGTTACAGGGGGGGCTATGGCTACACCTTC.

This chain joins TRBV11-3 and TRBJ2-3; D might be TRBD2 (6 bases). The CDR3 sequence is 17 residues long. CDR1 and CDR2 from the germline V gene are SGHNT and YENEEA. V lost 5 bases, J lost 4 bases, and 22 bases lay in between. The CDR3 loop reads CASSPGTGTFIADTQYF. The CDR3 region has the DNA TGTGCCAGCAGCCCCGGGACTGGAACCTTTATCGCAGATACGCAGTATTTT.

The chain links TRBV30 to TRBJ2-1; no clear D. V was pared by 3 bases and J by 3 bases, with 12 bases between. Germline V lookup: CDR1 GTSNPN, CDR2 SVGIG (reference sequence). The CDR3 is 14 residues long. This CDR3 is CAWSPGRNYNEQFF. For the CDR3, the DNA is TGTGCCTGGAGCCCAGGCCGAAACTACAATGAGCAGTTCTTC.

The V call is TRBV18, the J call TRBJ2-5; 9 positions agree with TRBD1. Germline CDR1 and CDR2: KGHSH and LQKENI. Unmatched junction bases numbered 3, after V lost 3 bases and J lost 1 base. The CDR3 spans 15 residues. The CDR3 DNA follows: TGTGCCAGCTCACCCGGGACAGGGACCCAAGAGACCCAGTACTTC. It is translated as CASSPGTGTQETQYF.

The CDR3: CASSLADRHSGNTIYF. The DNA for the CDR3 is TGTGCCAGCAGCTTAGCGGACAGGCACTCTGGAAACACCATATATTTT. The rearrangement joins TRBV7-6 to TRBJ1-3; TRBD1 matches at 7 bases. Germline V gene data show CDR1 as SGHVS and CDR2 as FNYEAQ. The CDR3 runs to 16 residues. V shed 0 bases and J 0 bases; nucleotides not matched to a gene: 2.

This sequence joins TRBV11-2 and TRBJ1-6; the D is unclear. The V gene's germline CDR1 is SGHAT and CDR2 FQNNGV. This CDR3 comprises 13 residues. V lost 5 bases to trimming and J lost 10 bases, with 12 bases between them. Here the CDR3 DNA reads TGTGCCAGCAGCCCGGTGAGGGCCTCACCCCTCCACTTT. Its protein product is CASSPVRASPLHF.